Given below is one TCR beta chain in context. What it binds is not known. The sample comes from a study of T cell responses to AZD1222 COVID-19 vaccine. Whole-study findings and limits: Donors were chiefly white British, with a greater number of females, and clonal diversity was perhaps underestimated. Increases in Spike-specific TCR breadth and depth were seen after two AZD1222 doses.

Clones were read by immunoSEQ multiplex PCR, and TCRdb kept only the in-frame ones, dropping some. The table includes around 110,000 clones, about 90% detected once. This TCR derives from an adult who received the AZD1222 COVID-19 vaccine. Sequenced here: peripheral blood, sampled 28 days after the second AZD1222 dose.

CDR3 protein: CASSLDTLKFYEQYF. The DNA of the CDR3 is TGTGCCAGCAGCTTAGACACCTTGAAGTTCTACGAGCAGTACTTC. This chain connects TRBV11-1 to TRBJ2-7; D ambiguous. CDR1 is SGHAT, CDR2 FQDESV, per germline (reference sequence). CDR3 size: 15 residues. Between the trimmed V and J ends, which lost 1 base and 3 bases, there was a span of 13 bases.